This T cell receptor beta chain derives from a study of intratumoral heterogeneity in liver cancer. In the study overall: Across the full roughly 15-patient cohort, most patients were male and the median age was almost 65 years. To investigate intratumor heterogeneity, the study integrated RNA-seq, DNA sequencing, TCR-seq and SNP array data drawn from multiple regions of hepatocellular carcinoma specimens. Of the roughly 70 multiregional samples collected from approximately 15 HCC patients in the overall cohort, 51 were tumoral regions and about 20 were adjacent nontumoral regions. What the research found in general, with its limitations: A relatively low patient number and under-sampled tumor-infiltrating lymphocyte representation were acknowledged by the authors as limitations.

TCR beta chain CDR3 regions were sequenced from genomic DNA using the immunoSEQ assay. Rearranged VDJ segments were amplified with primers annealing to V and J segments. The authors' pipeline ran thus. Clonality and richness metrics were computed with the ImmunoSeq Analyzer software. Clones with differential abundance between regions were identified with Fisher's exact test combined with a beta-binomial method for additional stringency. Entries here come from immuneACCESS through TCRdb and include only in-frame sequences with V and J called. Some clones fail to appear in such tables; in the studies checked, an unresolved V gene covers under half of the shortfall, and the cause of the remainder is unknown. V and J calls plus clone size are reproduced from that table; the DNA served to infer D and trimming. The sample table shows 20,000 to 25,000 clones, and approximately 73% are seen once. The ten most abundant clones make up approximately 17% of the sample.

Every patient had early-stage hepatocellular carcinoma and went to surgical resection without receiving any prior therapy. None of the sampled areas showed macroscopic evidence of necrosis or hemorrhage. In two patients, TCR sequencing (ImmunoSeq) was performed on multiple regions. Frozen tissue samples from resection were taken at least 1 cm away from one another. Samples labelled N were derived from nontumoral liver tissue adjacent to the tumor. Genomic DNA was extracted from bulk tissue using the DNeasy blood and tissue kit. CDR1 is given as MNHEY and CDR2 as SVGAGI, both from the germline V gene. Including cysteine and phenylalanine, the CDR3 has 12 amino acids. Here the CDR3 DNA is all that survives: 36 bases in frame from base 1. The junction shows trimming of 8 bases on V and 3 bases on J, and the gene matches do not reach 4 bases of it. On this clone itself: The antigen it recognizes is unknown. Base quality data are lacking; no much larger clone is found one base away.

The sequence links TRBV6-5 to TRBJ2-7, with 7 bases in between that match TRBD1. The sample here was tumor-adjacent normal tissue, taken before any cancer treatment. This clonotype was sampled from a woman aged 70-85 years with hepatocellular carcinoma. CDR3 region: CASWAGGYEQYF. The DNA reads as follows: TGTGCCAGCTGGGCAGGGGGCTACGAGCAGTACTTC.